This T cell receptor beta chain was observed in a study of T cell changes during pregnancy in multiple sclerosis. In this sample, this clone turned up a few times. Germline CDR1 and CDR2: MNHNS and SASEGT. V shed 6 bases and J 5 bases; nucleotides not matched to a gene: 7. The CDR3 runs to 14 residues. This table comes from immunoSEQ multiplex PCR, and its TCRdb copy is limited to in-frame clones, with some not included. The profile covers 41,000 or so clones, with approximately 90% appearing a single time and roughly 7.2% taken by the ten largest. The sequence was collected from a female donor with multiple sclerosis, enrolled in a pregnancy study. Sequenced here: CD8+ T cells from peripheral blood mononuclear cells, sampled in the third trimester of pregnancy. V usage is TRBV6-1 and J usage is TRBJ2-1; 7 bases fit TRBD1. The CDR3 is CASRYRDSNNEQFF. CDR3 sequence (DNA): TGTGCCAGCAGATACAGGGACAGCAACAATGAGCAGTTCTTC.